This TCR beta chain was sequenced in a study of CD8 T cells in Susac syndrome. The CDR3 spans 15 residues. V lost 6 bases and J lost 3; bases outside the gene matches: 11. CDR1 is SGHRS and CDR2 is YFSETQ in the germline V gene. Random hexamers were used to reverse transcribe about 0.5 to 1 ug of RNA. TCRdb processed the immunoSEQ multiplex PCR reads anew with MiXCR; each CDR3 protein has one entry. The sample carries some 120,000 distinct CDR3 sequences, roughly 94% recorded once. The receptor was derived from a human donor with multiple sclerosis. Sequencing was done on a sample of CD4+ T cells from PBMCs. The chain has TRBV5-1 and TRBJ2-7; 8 nucleotides line up with TRBD1. This chain's CDR3 is CASTRYEGQVYEQYF. The CDR3 nucleotides are TGCGCCAGCACCCGGTATGAGGGACAGGTCTACGAGCAGTACTTC.